These 14 T cell receptor beta chains were sequenced from one sample in a study of cytomegalovirus exposure and HLA in healthy donors. PCR was performed using 60 Vbeta and 13 Jbeta primers. This table comes from immunoSEQ multiplex PCR, and its TCRdb copy is limited to in-frame clones, with some not included. The sample yields 120,000 to 150,000 clones, about a tenth seen once. Sequencing used PBMCs. The receptors come from a male donor in good health and CMV-seronegative.

This rearrangement joins TRBV6-5 to TRBJ2-1; 12 bases are shared with TRBD1. This CDR3 is built from 16 residues. The V segment lost 1 base and the J segment 9 bases; nucleotides outside the gene matches: 7. Germline loops: CDR1 MNHEY, CDR2 SVGAGI. CDR3 residues: CASSYLPGQGAGEQFF. The CDR3 bases are TGTGCCAGCAGTTACTTACCGGGACAGGGGGCGGGTGAGCAGTTCTTC.

The genes are TRBV10-3 and TRBJ1-2, with D perhaps matching TRBD1 (6 bases). The CDR3 is made up of 14 amino acids. V gave up 7 bases and J gave up 0 bases, with 12 bases separating them. Germline values: CDR1 ENHRY, CDR2 SYGVKD. The CDR3, as DNA: TGTGCCATCACTCGGACAGTGCCTAACTATGGCTACACCTTC. This sequence encodes CAITRTVPNYGYTF.

The genes are TRBV18 and TRBJ1-1; the match to TRBD1 covers 8 bases. This CDR3 is 15 amino acids long. V dropped 0 bases and J dropped 7; count of bases not matched to a gene: 7. Germline V lookup: CDR1 KGHSH, CDR2 LQKENI. CDR3 in amino acids: CASSPPEVTGGEAFF. The CDR3 DNA is TGTGCCAGCTCACCACCGGAGGTCACAGGGGGTGAAGCTTTCTTT.

This clone has only a few counts. This rearrangement joins TRBV5-8 to TRBJ2-7; tentative D call: TRBD2 (5 bases). The length of the CDR3 is 14 residues. Germline lookup yields CDR1 SGHTS and CDR2 YDEGEE. Trimming pared 1 base from V and 6 bases from J, leaving 14 bases between. DNA for the CDR3: TGTGCCAGCAGCTTGACAGAGGGTGGTTCCGAGCAGTACTTC. Its protein is CASSLTEGGSEQYF.

The chain links TRBV30 to TRBJ2-1; D perhaps matches TRBD2 (6 bases). The germline gives CDR1 GTSNPN, CDR2 SVGIG (reference sequence). The CDR3 length is 15 residues. Trimming left V 0 bases short and J 6 bases short, with 15 bases between. This CDR3 reads CAWSVVGEVFNEQFF. CDR3 DNA sequence: TGTGCCTGGAGTGTAGTCGGGGAGGTCTTCAATGAGCAGTTCTTC.

The chain has TRBV18 and TRBJ1-1; D perhaps matches TRBD1 (5 bases). Germline CDR1 is KGHSH and CDR2 is LQKENI. The CDR3 covers 13 residues. The germline V and J ends were trimmed by 6 bases and 1 base, with 9 bases remaining between them. The DNA for the CDR3 is TGTGCCAGCTCGTCAGGGTGGAACACTGAAGCTTTCTTT. Amino acid sequence: CASSSGWNTEAFF. The variable domain in full, with the rest retrieved from reference TRBV18 and TRBJ1-1, is NAGVMQNPRHLVRRRGQEARLRCSPMKGHSHVYWYRQLPEEGLKFMVYLQKENIIDESGMPKERFSAEFPKEGPSILRIQQVVRGDSAAYFCASSSGWNTEAFFGQGTRLTVV.

The V call is TRBV28, the J call TRBJ2-3, with 9 bases lining up with TRBD2. Germline V gene sequence: CDR1 MDHEN, CDR2 SYDVKM. Losses at the gene ends were 7 bases for V and 4 bases for J; bases not matched to a gene: 12. The CDR3 runs 16 residues. The CDR3 sequence is CASTGAGSGSADTQYF. DNA of the CDR3: TGTGCCAGCACGGGGGCAGGTAGCGGGAGTGCAGATACGCAGTATTTT.

The V gene is TRBV12-5, the J gene TRBJ2-7; the D gene is possibly TRBD1 (5 bases). CDR3 length equals 15 residues. V gave up 6 bases and J gave up 0 bases, with 15 bases separating them. CDR1 LGHNT and CDR2 FRNRAP come from the germline V gene. The CDR3 sequence: CASGPQDTSSYEQYF. Written as DNA, the CDR3 is TGTGCTAGTGGCCCACAGGACACCTCCTCCTACGAGCAGTACTTC.

This clone was observed a few times. The rearrangement joins TRBV10-3 to TRBJ1-5; possibly TRBD1 for D (5 bases). This CDR3 is 13 amino acids long. V was pared by 2 bases and J by 7 bases, with 9 bases between. Germline V gene data show CDR1 as ENHRY and CDR2 as SYGVKD. This CDR3 is CAISEGRGQPQHF. CDR3 in DNA: TGTGCCATCAGTGAGGGGAGGGGACAGCCCCAGCATTTT.

V usage is TRBV2 and J usage is TRBJ1-5, with D possibly being TRBD1 (6 bases). The CDR3 loop spans 13 amino acids. Germline V gives CDR1 SNHLY, CDR2 FYNNEI. V was cut by 6 bases and J by 4 bases, with 10 bases left in between. Written as DNA, the CDR3 is TGTGCCAGCAGGCAGGGGATAAATCAGCCCCAGCATTTT. Protein: CASRQGINQPQHF.

The chain couples TRBV21-1 to TRBJ1-1; TRBD1 is the table's D call and was not checked against the DNA. TRBV21-1 is assigned pseudogene status. The CDR3 sequence is 17 residues long. The CDR3 bases are TGTGCCAGCAGCAAGCAGGGGGCGAAGACAAGGAACACTGAAGCTTTCTTT. Protein product: CASSKQGAKTRNTEAFF.

The chain joins TRBV28 to TRBJ1-6; maybe TRBD1 (6 bases). The length of the CDR3 is 16 residues. V lost 3 bases, J lost 7 bases, and 16 bases lay in between. Germline lookup yields CDR1 MDHEN and CDR2 SYDVKM. CDR3 coding DNA: TGTGCCAGCAGTTTCCGACTTACAGGGTACAATTCACCCCTCCACTTT. Protein sequence: CASSFRLTGYNSPLHF.

V is TRBV4-3 and J is TRBJ1-2, with D hard to call. The CDR3 has 15 amino acids. Trimming took 0 bases from V and 0 from J, leaving 8 bases between them. Germline loops: CDR1 LGHNA, CDR2 YSLEER. The CDR3 sequence: CASSQDRATNYGYTF. In nucleotides, the CDR3 is TGCGCCAGCAGCCAAGATCGCGCAACTAACTATGGCTACACCTTC.

The V gene is TRBV7-2, the J gene TRBJ2-7, with D possibly TRBD1 on 6 matching bases. Germline-derived CDR1 and CDR2 are SGHTA and FQGNSA. The CDR3 is 13 residues long. V was shortened by 3 bases and J by 3 bases, with 9 bases between the two germline ends. For the CDR3, the DNA is TGTGCCAGCAGCTTTGACAGGAACTACGAGCAGTACTTC. As protein: CASSFDRNYEQYF.